These T cell receptor beta chains were read from a single sample in a study of CD8 T cells in ankylosing spondylitis. Each CDR3 protein gets one entry after TCRdb re-called the 5' RACE reads with MiXCR. Of fewer than 250,000 distinct CDR3 sequences listed, under 30% are singletons. Sequencing used blood, either unsorted or a sorted T cell fraction (not recorded which). The receptors here all came from a male donor with ankylosing spondylitis or in good health (not recorded which). The CDR3 runs from the conserved cysteine through the conserved F or W. The D gene is left open where the match is weak. Expanded clones are given a class, and other clones once, few, many or no size at all.

cdr3_length: 14
d_call: -
j_call: TRBJ1-1
v_call: TRBV7-8
clone_size: many
cdr3_aa: CASSPGGVNTEAFF
cdr3_nt: TGTGCCAGCAGCCCCGGCGGGGTGAACACTGAAGCTTTCTTT

cdr3_length: 13
d_call: -
j_call: TRBJ2-7
v_call: TRBV20-1
clone_size: -
cdr3_aa: CSASEGFNYEQYF
cdr3_nt: TGCAGTGCTAGTGAGGGGTTTAACTACGAGCAGTACTTC

cdr3_length: 14
d_call: -
j_call: TRBJ2-7
v_call: TRBV5-6
clone_size: many
cdr3_aa: CASSLVTLRVEQYF
cdr3_nt: TGTGCCAGCAGCTTGGTCACGCTAAGGGTCGAGCAGTACTTC

cdr3_length: 19
d_call: TRBD1
j_call: TRBJ1-5
v_call: TRBV3-1
clone_size: many
cdr3_aa: CASSLRRTGWALCNQPQHF
cdr3_nt: TGTGCCAGCAGCCTCCGTAGGACAGGGTGGGCCTTGTGCAATCAGCCCCAGCATTTT

cdr3_length: 14
d_call: TRBD1
j_call: TRBJ1-5
v_call: TRBV12-3/TRBV12-4
clone_size: many
cdr3_aa: CASTGQGINQPQHF
cdr3_nt: TGTGCCAGCACCGGACAGGGTATCAATCAGCCCCAGCATTTT

cdr3_length: 12
d_call: -
j_call: TRBJ2-5
v_call: TRBV6-6
clone_size: few
cdr3_aa: CASRTTQETQYF
cdr3_nt: TGTGCCAGCAGAACGACACAGGAGACCCAGTACTTC

cdr3_length: 14
d_call: -
j_call: TRBJ2-7
v_call: TRBV28
clone_size: -
cdr3_aa: CASGQGPDSYEQYF
cdr3_nt: TGTGCCAGCGGCCAGGGACCTGATTCATACGAGCAGTACTTC

cdr3_length: 16
d_call: TRBD2
j_call: TRBJ2-1
v_call: TRBV5-1
clone_size: -
cdr3_aa: CASSALGTSAYNEQFF
cdr3_nt: TGCGCCAGCAGCGCTCTAGGGACTAGCGCCTACAATGAGCAGTTCTTC

cdr3_length: 11
d_call: -
j_call: TRBJ2-7
v_call: TRBV29-1
clone_size: -
cdr3_aa: CSVETAYEQYF
cdr3_nt: TGCAGCGTTGAGACAGCCTACGAGCAGTACTTC

cdr3_length: 14
d_call: -
j_call: TRBJ2-3
v_call: TRBV20-1
clone_size: many
cdr3_aa: CSARDPAGSDTQYF
cdr3_nt: TGCAGTGCTAGAGATCCGGCAGGTTCAGATACGCAGTATTTT

cdr3_length: 15
d_call: -
j_call: TRBJ1-1
v_call: TRBV18
clone_size: many
cdr3_aa: CASSPIWPLNTEAFF
cdr3_nt: TGTGCCAGCTCACCAATCTGGCCATTGAACACTGAAGCTTTCTTT

cdr3_length: 15
d_call: TRBD2
j_call: TRBJ2-7
v_call: TRBV7-8
clone_size: once
cdr3_aa: CASSQGLAGPYEQYF
cdr3_nt: TGTGCCAGCAGCCAGGGACTAGCGGGACCCTACGAGCAGTACTTC

cdr3_length: 14
d_call: TRBD1
j_call: TRBJ2-3
v_call: TRBV4-1
clone_size: many
cdr3_aa: CASSPGQGGDTQYF
cdr3_nt: TGCGCCAGCAGCCCAGGACAGGGTGGGGATACGCAGTATTTT

cdr3_length: 17
d_call: TRBD2
j_call: TRBJ2-2
v_call: TRBV12-3/TRBV12-4
clone_size: many
cdr3_aa: CASSFGVREVNTGELFF
cdr3_nt: TGTGCCAGCAGTTTCGGGGTTCGGGAGGTGAACACCGGGGAGCTGTTTTTT

cdr3_length: 16
d_call: TRBD2
j_call: TRBJ2-1
v_call: TRBV7-3
clone_size: many
cdr3_aa: CASSSQGLVSYNEQFF
cdr3_nt: TGTGCCAGCAGCTCCCAGGGACTAGTGTCCTACAATGAGCAGTTCTTC

cdr3_length: 16
d_call: -
j_call: TRBJ2-6
v_call: TRBV20-1
clone_size: -
cdr3_aa: CSARDHGASGANVLTF
cdr3_nt: TGCAGTGCTAGAGATCACGGGGCCTCTGGGGCCAACGTCCTGACTTTC

cdr3_length: 18
d_call: TRBD2
j_call: TRBJ2-1
v_call: TRBV20-1
clone_size: many
cdr3_aa: CSARDLGTSGQSYNEQFF
cdr3_nt: TGCAGTGCTAGAGATCTGGGAACTAGCGGGCAGTCCTACAATGAGCAGTTCTTC

cdr3_length: 16
d_call: TRBD2
j_call: TRBJ2-7
v_call: TRBV20-1
clone_size: -
cdr3_aa: CSASDRGLAFPYEQYF
cdr3_nt: TGCAGTGCTAGTGATCGGGGACTAGCGTTTCCCTACGAGCAGTACTTC

cdr3_length: 15
d_call: TRBD1
j_call: TRBJ1-1
v_call: TRBV7-6
clone_size: many
cdr3_aa: CASSYGGQVATEAFF
cdr3_nt: TGTGCCAGCAGCTACGGGGGACAGGTCGCGACTGAAGCTTTCTTT

cdr3_length: 14
d_call: -
j_call: TRBJ2-3
v_call: TRBV20-1
clone_size: many
cdr3_aa: CSARGRQFTDTQYF
cdr3_nt: TGCAGTGCTAGGGGGCGTCAATTCACAGATACGCAGTATTTT

cdr3_length: 12
d_call: -
j_call: TRBJ2-3
v_call: TRBV20-1
clone_size: -
cdr3_aa: CSARREEGTQYF
cdr3_nt: TGCAGTGCTAGACGCGAGGAGGGTACGCAGTATTTT

cdr3_length: 17
d_call: TRBD1
j_call: TRBJ2-1
v_call: TRBV4-2
clone_size: few
cdr3_aa: CASSQGSQGAARGEQFF
cdr3_nt: TGTGCCAGCAGCCAAGGCAGCCAGGGGGCGGCACGGGGTGAGCAGTTCTTC

cdr3_length: 15
d_call: -
j_call: TRBJ2-7
v_call: TRBV9
clone_size: many
cdr3_aa: CASSVAQDSDYEQYF
cdr3_nt: TGTGCCAGCAGCGTAGCCCAGGACTCAGACTACGAGCAGTACTTC